One and the same sample provided the 21 T cell receptor beta chains below, sequenced in a study of molecular identifiers for immune sequencing clone quantification (dated by TCRdb to the late 2010s). The library came from PCR. The data were produced on an Illumina HiSeq 4000. Using fastp at Q25 and MiXCR, TCRdb reprocessed the public reads and kept productive beta chains. Rows are combined by CDR3 protein, so each entry shows the most common genes and DNA. The sample records 400,000 to 600,000 distinct CDR3 sequences, roughly 23% of which are singletons. More than 0.8% of the sample goes to the ten largest clones. Input material: naive CD8+ T cells from blood, with Jurkat cell RNA spiked in. Read against the paper, the sample's cell subset or site label means: FACS-sorted CD8+CD4-CCR7+CD45RA+ naive T cells. The receptors stem from a human donor in good health. Some libraries in this study had Jurkat cell RNA spiked in.

The chain uses TRBV28 and TRBJ1-5, with unresolved D. The V end was cut by 2 bases, the J end by 0 bases, with 14 bases between. Germline CDR1 reads MDHEN; CDR2 reads SYDVKM. This CDR3 contains 17 residues. In DNA form, the CDR3 reads TGTGCCAGCAGTTTAATCGGGAATAGTTATAGCAATCAGCCCCAGCATTTT. It encodes CASSLIGNSYSNQPQHF.

The chain combines TRBV4-3 with TRBJ2-6, with 7 bases identical to TRBD2. This CDR3 has 16 amino acids. Trimming removed 0 bases from V and 4 bases from J; junction bases left unmatched: 3. The germline V gene encodes CDR1 LGHNA and CDR2 YSLEER. CDR3 loop: CASSQERGYGANVLTF. The CDR3 coding sequence is TGCGCCAGCAGCCAAGAGCGGGGGTACGGGGCCAACGTCCTGACTTTC.

This clonotype has only a few counts. The chain has TRBV6-4 and TRBJ2-3; D is possibly TRBD2 (6 bases). Germline V lookup: CDR1 MRHNA, CDR2 SNTAGT. The CDR3 spans 15 residues. Trimming took 5 bases from V and 6 from J, leaving 18 bases between them. The CDR3 region is CASSFSGSNLDTQYF. For the CDR3, the DNA is TGTGCCAGCAGTTTTTCCGGGAGCAATTTGGATACGCAGTATTTT.

On this clonotype: This may be a read error: a much more frequent sequence differs by one nucleotide. The CDR3 nucleotides read TGTGCCAGCAGTACCAGACAGTCTAGCAGTCAGCCCCAGCATTTT. Translation gives CASSTRQSSSQPQHF. The chain uses TRBV6-2 or TRBV6-3 and TRBJ1-5; perhaps TRBD1 as D (5 bases). CDR1 and CDR2 (germline): MNHEY, SVGEGT. The CDR3 length is 15 residues.

This clonotype has at least ten counts. The rearrangement links TRBV3-1 to TRBJ1-1; possible D gene TRBD1, 6 bases. Trimming left V 2 bases short and J 0 bases short, with 10 bases between. The CDR3 consists of 15 residues. Germline V gene data show CDR1 as LGHDT and CDR2 as YNNKEL (reference sequence). CDR3 in DNA: TGTGCCAGCAGCCAACCGCAGGGGCTGAACACTGAAGCTTTCTTT. This sequence encodes CASSQPQGLNTEAFF.

The table lists this clonotype with many counts. The rearrangement uses TRBV5-1 and TRBJ2-7, with 8 bases fitting TRBD1. There are 14 residues in the CDR3. J lost 0 bases, V lost 2 bases, and 1 base had no gene match. Germline V gives CDR1 SGHRS, CDR2 YFSETQ. DNA of the CDR3: TGCGCCAGCAGCTTCCAGGGGGCCTCCTACGAGCAGTACTTC. It encodes CASSFQGASYEQYF.

This clonotype was seen repeatedly, ten times or more. V gene TRBV7-9 combines with J gene TRBJ2-3; no firm D call. The V and J ends lost 8 bases and 5 bases respectively, with 14 bases between them. Looked up from germline, CDR1 is SEHNR and CDR2 is FQNEAQ (reference sequence). This CDR3 contains 13 residues. CDR3 DNA sequence: TGTGCCAGCCGGAAGACGGGCGGAGATACGCAGTATTTT. It specifies CASRKTGGDTQYF.

There are many counts of this clonotype. At one boundary the junction diverges from the germline segment, which might be a read error. This chain uses TRBV4-1 with TRBJ1-6; D unresolved. In germline, CDR1 is MGHRA, CDR2 YSYEKL. The CDR3 loop spans 15 amino acids. DNA of the CDR3: TGTGCCAGCAGCCGCGAAAGCTCCTATAATTCACCCCTCCACTTT. Translation: CASSRESSYNSPLHF.

Regarding this clonotype: A read error may be the cause here, since a much bigger clone is one base away. CDR3 coding DNA: TGTGCCAGTGACGGGACTAGCGGCCTAAGCACAGATACGCAGTGTTTT. Its translation: CASDGTSGLSTDTQCF. The V and J genes are TRBV2 and TRBJ2-3; 11 nucleotides agree with TRBD2. CDR1 SNHLY and CDR2 FYNNEI come from the germline V gene. This CDR3 region has 16 residues.

This clonotype was observed a few times. CDR3 in DNA: TGTGCCAGCGGACCGGGACAGGGCTACAATGAGCAGTTCTTC. Translated, it gives CASGPGQGYNEQFF. The rearrangement links TRBV27 to TRBJ2-1; 9 bases align to TRBD1. The CDR3 contains 14 residues. Germline lookup yields CDR1 MNHEY and CDR2 SMNVEV (reference sequence). The trim removed 8 bases at V and 3 bases at J, leaving 5 bases unmatched.

The genes are TRBV6-5 and TRBJ1-6; 7 nucleotides match TRBD1. The J segment lost 6 bases and the V segment lost 0 bases, leaving 8 bases of the junction unmatched. Per germline, CDR1 MNHEY and CDR2 SVGAGI. This CDR3 has 17 amino acids. The CDR3 bases are TGTGCCAGCAGTTACTCGTTAACAGGGGACCCTAATTCACCCCTCCACTTT. Translation: CASSYSLTGDPNSPLHF.

This clonotype was observed a few times. This chain connects TRBV19 to TRBJ2-1; no clear D gene. Per the germline V gene, CDR1 is LNHDA and CDR2 is SQIVND (reference sequence). CDR3 length: 16 residues. The germline V and J ends were trimmed by 2 bases and 0 bases, with 11 bases remaining between them. The CDR3 DNA reads TGTGCCAGTAGTATATCAGGTGATAGCTCCTACAATGAGCAGTTCTTC. Amino acids: CASSISGDSSYNEQFF.

The chain joins TRBV2 to TRBJ2-7; D may be TRBD2 (5 bases). The CDR3 totals 12 residues. V gave up 7 bases and J gave up 5 bases, with 12 bases separating them. CDR1 and CDR2 (germline): SNHLY, FYNNEI. CDR3 protein: CASTEGGHEQYF. The CDR3 DNA reads as TGTGCCAGCACCGAGGGTGGCCACGAGCAGTACTTC.

On this clonotype: With a much larger clone just one base away, this may be a read error. The gene calls are TRBV7-9 and TRBJ1-4; no firm D call. The CDR3 is made up of 15 amino acids. CDR1 is SEHNR, CDR2 FQNEAQ, per germline (reference sequence). With 4 bases removed from V and 4 bases from J, the gap between germline ends came to 13 bases. DNA for the CDR3: TGTGCCAGCAGCTCCCGATCCGAATATAATGAAAAACTGTTTTTT. Amino acid sequence: CASSSRSEYNEKLFF.

At least ten counts were recorded for this clonotype. This rearrangement joins TRBV4-3 to TRBJ1-4; possible D gene TRBD1, 5 bases. Looked up from germline, CDR1 is LGHNA and CDR2 is YSLEER. This CDR3 region has 16 residues. V gave up 0 bases and J gave up 6 bases, with 14 bases separating them. The CDR3 protein is CASSQDFSRADEKLFF. The DNA for the CDR3 is TGCGCCAGCAGCCAAGATTTTTCCAGGGCGGATGAAAAACTGTTTTTT.

This clonotype has only a few counts. The chain has TRBV5-4 and TRBJ2-7; possibly TRBD2 for D (6 bases). Trimming cost V 4 bases and J 2 bases, with 16 bases left between them. The CDR3 is 15 amino acids. Germline V lookup: CDR1 SGHNT, CDR2 YYREEE (reference sequence). CDR3 in DNA: TGTGCCAGCAGCCCAGGAGTCGGAGGGGCCTACGAGCAGTACTTC. It codes for CASSPGVGGAYEQYF.

This clonotype was seen at least ten times. The V call is TRBV7-2, the J call TRBJ2-7; TRBD1 might be the D (6 bases). Germline CDR1 reads SGHTA; CDR2 reads FQGNSA. Between the trimmed V and J ends, which lost 2 bases and 3 bases, there was a span of 11 bases. The CDR3 runs to 14 residues. The CDR3 spells CASSLRDKYYEQYF. CDR3 bases: TGTGCCAGCAGCTTACGGGACAAGTACTACGAGCAGTACTTC.

This clonotype was picked up a small number of times. V and J are TRBV20-1 and TRBJ2-7, with 11 nucleotides matching TRBD2. Looked up from germline, CDR1 is DFQATT and CDR2 is SNEGSKA (reference sequence). CDR3 length: 16 amino acids. Trimming cost V 0 bases and J 1 base; bases outside gene matches: 5. The CDR3 here is CSARDWGLAESYEQYF. CDR3 in DNA: TGCAGTGCTAGAGATTGGGGACTAGCGGAATCCTACGAGCAGTACTTC.

This sequence joins TRBV18 and TRBJ2-1; TRBD1 matches at 7 bases. Trimming at V came to 3 bases and at J to 2 bases, leaving 7 bases not matched to a gene. Germline CDR1 KGHSH, CDR2 LQKENI. The CDR3 is 16 amino acids. CDR3 in amino acids: CASSPLTGIPYNEQFF. CDR3 nucleotides: TGTGCCAGCTCACCGCTGACAGGGATCCCCTACAATGAGCAGTTCTTC.

This clonotype was counted ten times or more. The CDR3 coding sequence is TGTGCCAGCAGTTACCATTTAGCGGGAGATTTTTTGGATACGCAGTATTTT. This gives the protein CASSYHLAGDFLDTQYF. This chain joins TRBV6-2 or TRBV6-3 and TRBJ2-3; the match to TRBD2 covers 9 bases. Trimming removed 2 bases from V and 6 bases from J; junction bases left unmatched: 12. This CDR3 is 17 amino acids long. Germline CDR1 and CDR2: MNHEY and SVGEGT.

Only a few counts were recorded for this clonotype. V usage is TRBV6-2 or TRBV6-3 and J usage is TRBJ2-3, with 7 bases lining up with TRBD1. Germline values: CDR1 MNHEY, CDR2 SVGEGT. Trimming took 5 bases from V and 0 from J; bases not matched to a gene: 8. CDR3 length equals 16 residues. CDR3 protein: CASSLFNRGSTDTQYF. CDR3 nucleotide sequence: TGTGCCAGCAGTCTCTTCAACAGGGGAAGCACAGATACGCAGTATTTT.